Following are 3 T cell receptor beta chains from one sample sequenced in a study of OX40 agonist ivuxolimab in advanced cancers. Library preparation employed the immunoSEQ multiplex PCR assay. TCRdb carries this immuneACCESS record with in-frame sequences only. Its versions omit some clonotypes, under half of them owing to an unresolved V gene in the studies checked, with the rest unexplained. The sample profile shows approximately 61,000 clones; 80% of them were found once. The ten largest clones represent more than 1% of the sample. The sequences come from CD4+ or CD8+ T cells sorted from blood, collected in a trial of the OX40 agonist ivuxolimab. These receptors came from an adult with an advanced solid tumor such as melanoma, head and neck, liver or kidney cancer.

V gene TRBV27 combines with J gene TRBJ2-2; TRBD1 matches at 8 bases. Germline V gene lookup returns CDR1 MNHEY and CDR2 SMNVEV (reference sequence). This CDR3 is built from 15 residues. V trimming: 3 bases; J trimming: 7 bases; junction bases outside the gene matches: 7. Here the CDR3 reads CASSFGTGWNGELFF. DNA of the CDR3: TGTGCCAGCAGTTTTGGGACAGGCTGGAACGGGGAGCTGTTTTTT.

This clone has a single count. This rearrangement joins TRBV7-2 to TRBJ1-2; D uncertain. V was clipped by 0 bases and J by 8 bases, with 10 bases between them. The CDR3 runs 13 residues. Germline values: CDR1 SGHTA, CDR2 FQGNSA. This CDR3 is CASSLAYNGGYTF. CDR3 in DNA: TGTGCCAGCAGCTTAGCGTATAACGGAGGCTACACCTTC.

V gene TRBV13 combines with J gene TRBJ2-5; TRBD2 might be the D (6 bases). This CDR3 comprises 14 residues. Germline loops: CDR1 PRHDT, CDR2 FYEKMQ (reference sequence). V gave up 5 bases and J gave up 11 bases, with 21 bases separating them. DNA for the CDR3: TGTGCCAGCAGCCCCCCGGGACTCCCTTCTTTTCAGTACTTC. Translated: CASSPPGLPSFQYF.